This T cell receptor (beta chain) was retrieved from a study of T-cell memory formation after mild COVID-19. Study overall: TCR clusters showed largely donor specificity.

Findings of the study overall: Chiefly within CM and EM were the contracting CD4+ clones; CD8+ ones were within EMRA. Cross-reactive memory seemingly joined, as some responding clones were found in pre-infection memory.

The CDR3 consists of 15 residues. Germline CDR1 KGHSH, CDR2 LQKENI. V was shortened by 3 bases and J by 0 bases, with 12 bases between the two germline ends. About this clonotype: The antigen is undetermined.

Constant-segment primers served in 5'RACE that generated TCR alpha and TCR beta cDNA libraries bearing sample barcodes and UMIs. A single record per CDR3 protein comes from TCRdb applying MiXCR to the 5' RACE reads. This table holds more than 100,000 distinct CDR3 sequences, over 15% found once. This receptor was taken from a man aged 18 to 30 who had mild COVID-19 (a few samples of this study predate the infection). Cell type and time point are not known. Sequencing was carried out using PBMCs or a T cell subset sorted from them (not recorded which). The chain uses TRBV18 and TRBJ2-7, with D perhaps being TRBD1 or TRBD2 (6 bases each). CDR3 sequence (DNA): TGTGCCAGCTCACCGAGGAGGGGGAGCTCCTACGAGCAGTACTTC. This sequence encodes CASSPRRGSSYEQYF.